Shown below are 4 T cell receptor beta chains from a single sample sequenced in a study of CD8 T cells in Susac syndrome (dated by TCRdb to between 2017 and 2020). Receptors were amplified or captured by the immunoSEQ multiplex PCR assay. RNA was extracted with the RNeasy kit and roughly 0.45 to 1 ug was reverse transcribed using random hexamers. TCRdb redid the processing of the public reads, applying fastp at Q25 and MiXCR, and retained in-frame beta chains. Identical CDR3 protein sequences are pooled into one entry, listed with their most common genes and DNA. Across this sample there are more than 70,000 distinct CDR3 sequences, with roughly 94% seen only once. The ten largest clones capture about 0.52% of the sample. Sequenced: CD8+ T cells from PBMCs. All receptors derive from a human donor with Susac syndrome.

This chain links TRBV9 with TRBJ2-5; D is possibly TRBD1 (5 bases). Per germline, CDR1 SGDLS and CDR2 YYNGEE. V was pared by 3 bases and J by 5 bases, with 11 bases between. This CDR3 region has 13 residues. In nucleotides, the CDR3 is TGTGCCAGCAGCGCCCAGGGTGTGGAGACCCAGTACTTC. Translating it yields CASSAQGVETQYF. Variable domain in full (rest from reference TRBV9 and TRBJ2-5): DSGVTQTPKHLITATGQRVTLRCSPRSGDLSVYWYQQSLDQGLQFLIQYYNGEERAKGNILERFSAQQFPDLHSELNLSSLELGDSALYFCASSAQGVETQYFGPGTRLLVL.

V usage is TRBV29-1 and J usage is TRBJ2-3, with D unresolved. CDR3 length equals 12 residues. V lost 5 bases to trimming and J lost 3 bases, with 9 bases between them. Germline V gene lookup returns CDR1 SQVTM and CDR2 ANQGSEA. This CDR3 reads CSVPTTTDTQYF. The DNA for the CDR3 is TGCAGCGTTCCCACGACAACAGATACGCAGTATTTT.

This rearrangement joins TRBV19 to TRBJ2-1; 10 positions match TRBD2. CDR3 size: 15 residues. CDR1 LNHDA and CDR2 SQIVND come from the germline V gene (reference sequence). V shed 2 bases, J shed 6 bases, and the junction held 4 bases outside the gene matches. CDR3 DNA sequence: TGTGCCAGTAGTATACTAGCGGGGGCCGCCAATGAGCAGTTCTTC. As protein: CASSILAGAANEQFF.

This chain uses TRBV5-1 with TRBJ2-1; 7 nucleotides match TRBD1. The V segment lost 1 base and the J segment 8 bases; nucleotides outside the gene matches: 6. CDR3 length: 14 amino acids. Germline V lookup: CDR1 SGHRS, CDR2 YFSETQ. Here the CDR3 reads CASSLPQGVDEQFF. In DNA form, the CDR3 reads TGCGCCAGCAGCTTGCCTCAGGGGGTTGATGAGCAGTTCTTC.